This T cell receptor beta chain was documented in a study of control samples from healthy donors and cancer patients. Some clones are missing from TCRdb's copy, which holds only in-frame ones; the method was immunoSEQ multiplex PCR. The sample holds some 130,000 clones; 80% to 95% are singletons and the top ten take about 2.7%. The trim removed 2 bases at V and 2 bases at J, leaving 1 base unmatched. The germline V gene has CDR1 SGHDT and CDR2 YYEEEE. The CDR3 totals 14 residues. The sequence derives from a man between 35 and 55 years old in good health. The sequencing input was blood. The chain joins TRBV5-6 to TRBJ2-1; 7 bases line up with TRBD2. CDR3 in DNA: TGTGCCAGCAGCTTAACTAGCGCCTACAATGAGCAGTTCTTC. It is translated as CASSLTSAYNEQFF.